Listed below are T cell receptor beta chains from one sample, sequenced in a study of T cell responses to AZD1222 COVID-19 vaccine. Assay used: immunoSEQ multiplex PCR; TCRdb lists only in-frame clones, some missing. The sample consists of about 100,000 clones, 89% of them appearing once. The sample consisted of peripheral blood, taken on day 0 of AZD1222 vaccination. These TCRs come from an adult in good health. Both conserved end residues are part of each CDR3. D genes are given only for firm matches. Size tells how often a clone was seen (once, few, many) or the class of an expanded clone, and some rows leave it out.

d_call: .; clone_size: .; j_call: TRBJ1-5; v_call: TRBV28; cdr3_aa: CASSLISDIYSNQPQHF; cdr3_nt: TGTGCCAGCAGTTTGATATCGGACATATATAGCAATCAGCCCCAGCATTTT
d_call: .; clone_size: .; j_call: TRBJ1-6; v_call: TRBV10-3; cdr3_aa: CAISELNSPLHF; cdr3_nt: TGTGCCATCAGTGAGCTTAATTCACCCCTCCACTTT
d_call: TRBD1; clone_size: .; j_call: TRBJ1-4; v_call: TRBV28; cdr3_aa: CASSFRGNEKLFF; cdr3_nt: TGTGCCAGCAGTTTCAGGGGGAATGAAAAACTGTTTTTT
d_call: .; clone_size: few; j_call: TRBJ1-1; v_call: TRBV6-5; cdr3_aa: CASQNQGFNTEAFF; cdr3_nt: TGTGCCAGCCAAAACCAGGGATTTAACACTGAAGCTTTCTTT
d_call: .; clone_size: .; j_call: TRBJ2-5; v_call: TRBV5-1; cdr3_aa: CASTAEPPGTQYF; cdr3_nt: TGCGCCAGCACAGCGGAACCCCCGGGGACCCAGTACTTC
d_call: .; clone_size: .; j_call: TRBJ1-1; v_call: TRBV18; cdr3_aa: CASSPPHGRVGSEAFF; cdr3_nt: TGTGCCAGCTCGCCTCCCCACGGCAGGGTGGGTTCTGAAGCTTTCTTT
d_call: TRBD2; clone_size: .; j_call: TRBJ2-7; v_call: TRBV7-9; cdr3_aa: CASSLDSGSLGEQYF; cdr3_nt: TGTGCCAGCAGCTTAGACAGCGGGAGCCTCGGCGAGCAGTACTTC
d_call: TRBD1; clone_size: .; j_call: TRBJ1-4; v_call: TRBV6-2/TRBV6-3; cdr3_aa: CASSTGQQREKLFF; cdr3_nt: TGTGCCAGCAGTACGGGACAGCAGAGAGAAAAACTGTTTTTT
d_call: TRBD1; clone_size: .; j_call: TRBJ1-6; v_call: TRBV18; cdr3_aa: CASSPLDRLYNSPLHF; cdr3_nt: TGTGCCAGCTCACCCCTGGACAGGCTCTATAATTCACCCCTCCACTTT
d_call: .; clone_size: .; j_call: TRBJ2-3; v_call: TRBV5-1; cdr3_aa: CASSGGLSRTDTQYF; cdr3_nt: TGCGCCAGCAGCGGGGGACTCTCTCGCACAGATACGCAGTATTTT
d_call: .; clone_size: .; j_call: TRBJ2-3; v_call: TRBV19; cdr3_aa: CASSIPRDTQYF; cdr3_nt: TGTGCCAGTAGTATACCCCGAGATACGCAGTATTTT
d_call: TRBD2; clone_size: .; j_call: TRBJ2-1; v_call: TRBV7-3; cdr3_aa: CASRLAGGSYNEQFF; cdr3_nt: TGTGCCAGCAGGCTAGCGGGAGGGTCCTACAATGAGCAGTTCTTC
d_call: .; clone_size: .; j_call: TRBJ1-2; v_call: TRBV7-2; cdr3_aa: CASSLAVGGAANYGYTF; cdr3_nt: TGTGCCAGCAGCTTAGCCGTTGGAGGGGCAGCGAACTATGGCTACACCTTC
d_call: .; clone_size: .; j_call: TRBJ1-1; v_call: TRBV3-1/TRBV3-2; cdr3_aa: CATSRSTEAFF; cdr3_nt: TGTGCCACCTCCCGGAGCACTGAAGCTTTCTTT
d_call: .; clone_size: .; j_call: TRBJ1-5; v_call: TRBV7-2; cdr3_aa: CASSFLHNQPQHF; cdr3_nt: TGTGCCAGCAGCTTCCTGCACAATCAGCCCCAGCATTTT
d_call: .; clone_size: .; j_call: TRBJ2-1; v_call: TRBV4-2; cdr3_aa: CASSQDSGRWSNEQFF; cdr3_nt: TGTGCCAGCAGCCAAGATTCCGGTAGATGGAGTAATGAGCAGTTCTTC
d_call: TRBD2; clone_size: .; j_call: TRBJ2-7; v_call: TRBV5-4; cdr3_aa: CASSGSVGLAGGGEQYF; cdr3_nt: TGTGCCAGCAGCGGGAGCGTCGGACTAGCGGGCGGAGGAGAGCAGTACTTC
d_call: TRBD2; clone_size: once; j_call: TRBJ2-1; v_call: TRBV4-3; cdr3_aa: CASSHYFSGSSYNEQFF; cdr3_nt: TGCGCCAGCAGCCATTACTTTAGCGGGAGCTCCTACAATGAGCAGTTCTTC
d_call: .; clone_size: .; j_call: TRBJ1-2; v_call: TRBV27; cdr3_aa: CASSLPPSIYGYTF; cdr3_nt: TGTGCCAGCAGTTTACCCCCTTCTATCTATGGCTACACCTTC
d_call: .; clone_size: .; j_call: TRBJ2-5; v_call: TRBV5-4; cdr3_aa: CASSLNNQETQYF; cdr3_nt: TGTGCCAGCAGCTTGAACAATCAGGAGACCCAGTACTTC
d_call: .; clone_size: once; j_call: TRBJ2-2; v_call: TRBV7-2; cdr3_aa: CASSSSSRGKELFF; cdr3_nt: TGTGCCAGCAGCTCGTCGAGCCGGGGCAAGGAGCTGTTTTTT
d_call: .; clone_size: .; j_call: TRBJ1-2; v_call: TRBV3-1/TRBV3-2; cdr3_aa: CASSQVPASDYGYTF; cdr3_nt: TGTGCCAGCAGCCAAGTACCCGCGAGCGACTATGGCTACACCTTC
d_call: .; clone_size: .; j_call: TRBJ2-1; v_call: TRBV14; cdr3_aa: CASSLEVEQFF; cdr3_nt: TGTGCCAGCAGCCTGGAGGTTGAGCAGTTCTTC
d_call: TRBD1; clone_size: .; j_call: TRBJ1-1; v_call: TRBV5-1; cdr3_aa: CASSLAGTGFTEAFF; cdr3_nt: TGCGCCAGCAGCTTGGCGGGGACAGGGTTCACTGAAGCTTTCTTT
d_call: TRBD1; clone_size: .; j_call: TRBJ1-2; v_call: TRBV11-2; cdr3_aa: CASRPPGTGNGYTF; cdr3_nt: TGTGCCAGCAGACCTCCCGGGACAGGGAATGGCTACACCTTC
d_call: .; clone_size: .; j_call: TRBJ1-1; v_call: TRBV5-1; cdr3_aa: CASTVQGGVIRTEAFF; cdr3_nt: TGCGCCAGCACGGTACAGGGAGGGGTGATTCGGACTGAAGCTTTCTTT
d_call: TRBD2; clone_size: few; j_call: TRBJ2-5; v_call: TRBV9; cdr3_aa: CASTRSGILGETQYF; cdr3_nt: TGTGCCAGCACCCGCAGCGGGATCCTCGGGGAGACCCAGTACTTC
d_call: .; clone_size: .; j_call: TRBJ1-5; v_call: TRBV18; cdr3_aa: CASSPLSLPGSNQPQHF; cdr3_nt: TGTGCCAGCTCACCTCTCTCCCTTCCAGGGAGCAATCAGCCCCAGCATTTT
d_call: .; clone_size: .; j_call: TRBJ2-3; v_call: TRBV28; cdr3_aa: CASSLSGGTDTQYF; cdr3_nt: TGTGCCAGCAGTTTATCAGGGGGCACAGATACGCAGTATTTT
d_call: .; clone_size: .; j_call: TRBJ2-7; v_call: TRBV5-1; cdr3_aa: CASSERQDSYEQYF; cdr3_nt: TGCGCCAGCAGCGAGCGACAGGATTCATACGAGCAGTACTTC
d_call: TRBD2; clone_size: .; j_call: TRBJ2-1; v_call: TRBV2; cdr3_aa: CASTTSESHEQFF; cdr3_nt: TGTGCCAGCACGACTAGCGAGAGTCATGAGCAGTTCTTC
d_call: .; clone_size: once; j_call: TRBJ1-2; v_call: TRBV7-2; cdr3_aa: CASSPQATGNYGYTF; cdr3_nt: TGTGCCAGCAGCCCCCAGGCCACAGGGAACTATGGCTACACCTTC
d_call: .; clone_size: .; j_call: TRBJ2-7; v_call: TRBV3-1/TRBV3-2; cdr3_aa: CASSRLVNEQYF; cdr3_nt: TGTGCCAGCAGCCGACTAGTGAACGAGCAGTACTTC
d_call: TRBD1; clone_size: .; j_call: TRBJ2-7; v_call: TRBV19; cdr3_aa: CASSSWDRKGYEQYF; cdr3_nt: TGTGCCAGTAGTTCATGGGACAGAAAAGGGTACGAGCAGTACTTC
d_call: .; clone_size: .; j_call: TRBJ1-6; v_call: TRBV10-3; cdr3_aa: CAISAADWNSPLHF; cdr3_nt: TGTGCCATCAGTGCGGCGGACTGGAATTCACCCCTCCACTTT
d_call: .; clone_size: .; j_call: TRBJ1-4; v_call: TRBV7-2; cdr3_aa: CASSFSTNEKLFF; cdr3_nt: TGTGCCAGCAGCTTTTCAACTAATGAAAAACTGTTTTTT
d_call: TRBD1; clone_size: .; j_call: TRBJ1-4; v_call: TRBV7-6; cdr3_aa: CASSLGTGTGMEKLFF; cdr3_nt: TGTGCCAGCAGCTTAGGGACCGGGACAGGGATGGAAAAACTGTTTTTT
d_call: .; clone_size: .; j_call: TRBJ2-7; v_call: TRBV30; cdr3_aa: CAWSPGPTSYEQYF; cdr3_nt: TGTGCCTGGAGCCCAGGTCCTACCTCCTACGAGCAGTACTTC
d_call: .; clone_size: .; j_call: TRBJ1-3; v_call: TRBV7-9; cdr3_aa: CASSFGALSGNTIYF; cdr3_nt: TGTGCCAGCAGCTTTGGGGCCCTCTCTGGAAACACCATATATTTT
d_call: .; clone_size: .; j_call: TRBJ1-2; v_call: TRBV7-2; cdr3_aa: CASSLAGLYGYTF; cdr3_nt: TGTGCCAGCAGCTTAGCCGGCCTGTATGGCTACACCTTC
d_call: .; clone_size: few; j_call: TRBJ1-2; v_call: TRBV11-2; cdr3_aa: CASSLEGPGGYTF; cdr3_nt: TGTGCCAGCAGCTTAGAAGGTCCTGGGGGCTACACCTTC
d_call: TRBD1; clone_size: .; j_call: TRBJ2-1; v_call: TRBV7-2; cdr3_aa: CASSRDRAYNEQFF; cdr3_nt: TGTGCCAGCAGCCGGGACAGGGCCTACAATGAGCAGTTCTTC
d_call: .; clone_size: .; j_call: TRBJ2-1; v_call: TRBV7-2; cdr3_aa: CASSLATGLSNEQFF; cdr3_nt: TGTGCCAGCAGCTTAGCTACAGGACTTAGCAATGAGCAGTTCTTC
d_call: .; clone_size: .; j_call: TRBJ2-7; v_call: TRBV18; cdr3_aa: CASSPSEGSYEQYF; cdr3_nt: TGTGCCAGCTCACCATCGGAGGGCTCCTACGAGCAGTACTTC
d_call: .; clone_size: once; j_call: TRBJ1-1; v_call: TRBV7-8; cdr3_aa: CASSHRPGSLNTEAFF; cdr3_nt: TGTGCCAGCAGCCATAGACCAGGGAGCCTGAACACTGAAGCTTTCTTT
d_call: TRBD1; clone_size: .; j_call: TRBJ2-2; v_call: TRBV14; cdr3_aa: CASSPQGATGELFF; cdr3_nt: TGTGCCAGCAGCCCACAGGGGGCAACGGGGGAGCTGTTTTTT
d_call: TRBD2; clone_size: once; j_call: TRBJ2-3; v_call: TRBV5-5; cdr3_aa: CASRLAGGDTQYF; cdr3_nt: TGTGCCAGCAGGTTAGCGGGAGGTGATACGCAGTATTTT